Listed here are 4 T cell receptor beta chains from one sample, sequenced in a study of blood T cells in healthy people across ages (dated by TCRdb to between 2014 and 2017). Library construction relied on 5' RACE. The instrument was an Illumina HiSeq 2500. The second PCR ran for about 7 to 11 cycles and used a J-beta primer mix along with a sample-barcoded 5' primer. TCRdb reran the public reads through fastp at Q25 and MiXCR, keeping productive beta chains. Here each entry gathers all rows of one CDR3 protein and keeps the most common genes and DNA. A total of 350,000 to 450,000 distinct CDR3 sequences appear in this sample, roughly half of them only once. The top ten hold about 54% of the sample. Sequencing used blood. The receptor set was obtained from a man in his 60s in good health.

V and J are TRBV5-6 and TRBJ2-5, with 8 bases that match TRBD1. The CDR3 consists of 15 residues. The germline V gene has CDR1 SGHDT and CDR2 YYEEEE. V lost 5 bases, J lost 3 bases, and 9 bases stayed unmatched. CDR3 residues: CASSQTGVRKETQYF. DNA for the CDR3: TGTGCCAGCAGTCAGACAGGGGTTCGGAAAGAGACCCAGTACTTC. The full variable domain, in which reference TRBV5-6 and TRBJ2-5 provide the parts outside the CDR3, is DAGVTQSPTHLIKTRGQQVTLRCSPKSGHDTVSWYQQALGQGPQFIFQYYEEEERQRGNFPDRFSGHQFPNYSSELNVNALLLGDSALYLCASSQTGVRKETQYFGPGTRLLVL.

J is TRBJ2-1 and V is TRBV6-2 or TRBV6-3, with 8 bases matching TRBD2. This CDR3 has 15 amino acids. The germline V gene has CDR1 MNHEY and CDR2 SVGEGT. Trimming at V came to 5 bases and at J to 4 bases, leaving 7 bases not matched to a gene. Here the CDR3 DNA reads TGTGCCAGCAGTCCGGGAGGGTCGATGTACAATGAGCAGTTCTTC. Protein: CASSPGGSMYNEQFF.

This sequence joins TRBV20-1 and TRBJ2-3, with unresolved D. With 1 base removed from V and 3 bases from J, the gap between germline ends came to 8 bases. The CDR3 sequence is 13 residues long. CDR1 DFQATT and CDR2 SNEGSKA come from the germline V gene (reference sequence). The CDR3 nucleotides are TGCAGTGCTAGAGTACCCCCGACAGATACGCAGTATTTT. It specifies CSARVPPTDTQYF.

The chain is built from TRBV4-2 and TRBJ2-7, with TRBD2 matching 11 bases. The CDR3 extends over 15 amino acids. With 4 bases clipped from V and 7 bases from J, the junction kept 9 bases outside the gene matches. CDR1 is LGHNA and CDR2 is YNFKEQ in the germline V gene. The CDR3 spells CASSPLAGGSGEQYF. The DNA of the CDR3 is TGTGCCAGCAGCCCCCTAGCGGGGGGCTCTGGTGAGCAGTACTTC.